Listed below are T cell receptor beta chains from one sample, sequenced in a study of T-cell memory formation after mild COVID-19. TCRdb recomputed calls from the 5' RACE reads with MiXCR, one row per CDR3 protein. The data contain some 350,000 distinct CDR3 sequences, 15% of them seen just once; the ten biggest clones take up approximately 20%. Material for sequencing was PBMCs or a T cell subset sorted from them (not recorded which). The origin of the receptors is a man aged 18 to 35 who had mild COVID-19 (a few samples of this study predate the infection). Cell type and time point are not known. The CDR3 runs from the conserved cysteine through the conserved F or W. The order of the fields is J gene, D gene, CDR3 length, clone size, V gene, CDR3 DNA, CDR3 protein. D genes are given only for firm matches. Only part of the rows carry a size: once, few, many, or a class if the clone is expanded.

TRBJ2-5	-	14	-	TRBV6-2/TRBV6-3	TGTGCCAGCAGTCCTAATCAGTGGCGAGAGACCCAGTACTTC	CASSPNQWRETQYF
TRBJ1-2	-	14	-	TRBV25-1	TGTGCCAGCAGTGAATCTGGGAGAAGACGCGGCTACACCTTC	CASSESGRRRGYTF
TRBJ1-6	-	15	-	TRBV7-6	TGTGCCAGCAGCTTAGTAGGCCAGGGCGGTTCACCCCTCAACTTT	CASSLVGQGGSPLNF
TRBJ2-5	-	15	few	TRBV7-2	TGTGCCAGCAGCCCTTGGACCGCCAGGGGCGAGACCCAGTACTTC	CASSPWTARGETQYF
TRBJ1-1	-	12	few	TRBV12-3/TRBV12-4	TGTGCCAGCAGTTTCGGGAGGACTGAAGCTTTCTTT	CASSFGRTEAFF
TRBJ2-1	-	15	few	TRBV3-1	TGTGCCAGCAGCCAAGAGGAGTGGACCTACAATGAGCAGTTCTTC	CASSQEEWTYNEQFF
TRBJ2-3	TRBD1	14	-	TRBV29-1	TGCAGCGTTAGGACAGGGGGCAGGACAGATACGCAGTATTTT	CSVRTGGRTDTQYF
TRBJ2-5	-	14	few	TRBV20-1	TGCAGTGCGCACCCCTCGACGGCCGGTGGGTCCCAGTACTTC	CSAHPSTAGGSQYF
TRBJ1-3	-	14	few	TRBV6-5	TGTGCCAGCAGTTGGGTAGCGGCTGGAAACACCATATATTTT	CASSWVAAGNTIYF
TRBJ1-1	-	15	few	TRBV27	TGTGCCAGCGGCAGGGGCCCCTCCCCGAACACTGAAGCTTTCTTT	CASGRGPSPNTEAFF
TRBJ1-1	-	10	-	TRBV29-1	TGCAGCGCGGCGTCGGCTGAAGCTTTCTTT	CSAASAEAFF
TRBJ2-2	-	16	many	TRBV4-1	TGCGCCAGCAGCCAGATGGACGGCGCGAACACCGGGGAGCTGTTTTTT	CASSQMDGANTGELFF
TRBJ2-2	-	15	few	TRBV6-6	TGTGCCAGCAGTTACTCCGGACAACCCACCGGGGAGCTGTTTTTT	CASSYSGQPTGELFF
TRBJ1-4	TRBD1	13	few	TRBV25-1	TGTGCCAGCAGGGACAGGGGTAACGAAAAACTGTTTTTT	CASRDRGNEKLFF
TRBJ2-5	TRBD2	14	-	TRBV10-3	TGTGCCATCAGTGAGTTAGCGGGCTCAGAGACCCAGTACTTC	CAISELAGSETQYF
TRBJ2-2	-	13	few	TRBV10-3	TGTGCCATCAGTGGATCGAACACCGGGGAGCTGTTTTTT	CAISGSNTGELFF
TRBJ1-4	TRBD1	16	-	TRBV27	TGTGCCAGCAGTATTAAGACAGGGGTAACTAATGAAAAACTGTTTTTT	CASSIKTGVTNEKLFF
TRBJ1-2	-	14	-	TRBV7-6	TGTGCCAGCAGCTTAGATCGGCAGGGCGGTGGCTACACCTTC	CASSLDRQGGGYTF
TRBJ2-3	-	16	-	TRBV19	TGTGCCAGTAGTAAGGCGGGGGCCCCTTTCACAGATACGCAGTATTTT	CASSKAGAPFTDTQYF
TRBJ2-3	-	12	many	TRBV5-1	TGTGCCAGCAGCTTAGCGGCAGATACGCAGTATTTT	CASSLAADTQYF
TRBJ1-5	-	15	-	TRBV11-2	TGTGCCAGCAGCTTAGATCCCGACAGAAATCAGCCCCAGCATTTT	CASSLDPDRNQPQHF
TRBJ2-1	-	15	-	TRBV19	TGTGCCAGTAGTAACATCGGGGAATCCTACAATGAGCAGTTCTTC	CASSNIGESYNEQFF
TRBJ2-3	TRBD2	14	many	TRBV10-3	TGTGCCATCAGTGACGGCGGGGGGGGAGATACGCAGTATTTT	CAISDGGGGDTQYF
TRBJ2-2	-	14	once	TRBV12-3/TRBV12-4	TGTGCCAGCAGTTTCTCAGGGCACACCGGGGAGCTGTTTTTT	CASSFSGHTGELFF
TRBJ1-4	TRBD1	14	few	TRBV3-1	TGTGCCAGCAGGACAGGGGGCGCGGAAGAAAAACTGTTTTTT	CASRTGGAEEKLFF
TRBJ2-3	TRBD1	15	few	TRBV11-1	TGTGCCAGCAGCCGCGGACAGGGGGCGGCAGATACGCAGTATTTT	CASSRGQGAADTQYF
TRBJ2-5	-	15	few	TRBV2	TGTGCCAGCAGTGGACGACCGGCTGGGCAAGAGACCCAGTACTTC	CASSGRPAGQETQYF
TRBJ2-1	-	16	-	TRBV20-1	TGCAGTGCTAGACCCCACGGGGGGACAGGCGGCGATGAGCAGTTCTTC	CSARPHGGTGGDEQFF
TRBJ2-7	-	17	few	TRBV6-6	TGTGCCAGCAGTTACTCGAGGGGGCGGGGGGTTTCCTACGAGCAGTACTTC	CASSYSRGRGVSYEQYF
TRBJ2-1	-	16	many	TRBV5-4	TGTGCCAGCAGCCCTGAAGGTACCAGCTCCTACAATGAGCAGTTCTTC	CASSPEGTSSYNEQFF
TRBJ2-5	-	16	-	TRBV29-1	TGCAGCGTTGAATTGGTTCGGCAGATAGGGGAAGAGACCCAGTACTTC	CSVELVRQIGEETQYF
TRBJ1-6	TRBD1	12	many	TRBV7-2	TGTGCCAGCAGCTTGGCCGGGACAGCCCTCCACTTT	CASSLAGTALHF
TRBJ2-7	TRBD1	13	-	TRBV6-2/TRBV6-3	TGTGCCAGCAAGTGGGACAGGGTGGCCGAGCAGTACTTC	CASKWDRVAEQYF
TRBJ2-7	-	14	-	TRBV7-2	TGTGCCAGCAGACGTCCGACAGGCCCCTACGAGCAGTACTTC	CASRRPTGPYEQYF
TRBJ1-5	-	14	many	TRBV20-1	TGCAGTGCTAGAGATCGGGACACCCATCAGCCCCAGCATTTT	CSARDRDTHQPQHF